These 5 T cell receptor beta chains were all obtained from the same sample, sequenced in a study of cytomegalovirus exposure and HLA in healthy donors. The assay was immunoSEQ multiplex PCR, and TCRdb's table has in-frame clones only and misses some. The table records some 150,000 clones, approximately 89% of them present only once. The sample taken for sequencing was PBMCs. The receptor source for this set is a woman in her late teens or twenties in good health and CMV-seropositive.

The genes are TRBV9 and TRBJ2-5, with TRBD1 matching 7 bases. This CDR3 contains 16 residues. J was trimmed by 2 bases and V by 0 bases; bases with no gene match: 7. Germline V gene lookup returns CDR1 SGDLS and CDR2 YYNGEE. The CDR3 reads CASSVAPRGQQETQYF. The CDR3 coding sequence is TGTGCCAGCAGCGTAGCACCCCGGGGACAGCAAGAGACCCAGTACTTC.

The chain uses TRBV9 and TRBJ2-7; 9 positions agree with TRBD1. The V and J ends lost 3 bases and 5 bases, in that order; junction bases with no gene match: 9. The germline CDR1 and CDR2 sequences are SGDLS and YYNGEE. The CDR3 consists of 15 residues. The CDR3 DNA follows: TGTGCCAGCAGCGCCCGGGACAGGGAACTCGACGAGCAGTACTTC. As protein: CASSARDRELDEQYF. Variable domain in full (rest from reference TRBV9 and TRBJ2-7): DSGVTQTPKHLITATGQRVTLRCSPRSGDLSVYWYQQSLDQGLQFLIQYYNGEERAKGNILERFSAQQFPDLHSELNLSSLELGDSALYFCASSARDRELDEQYFGPGTRLTVT.

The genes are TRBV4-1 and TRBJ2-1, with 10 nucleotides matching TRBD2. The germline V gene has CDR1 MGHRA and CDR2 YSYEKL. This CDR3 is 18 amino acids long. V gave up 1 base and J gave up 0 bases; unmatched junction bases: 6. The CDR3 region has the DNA TGCGCCAGCAGCCAAGCGGGAGCGGGGGGGTCCTCCTACAATGAGCAGTTCTTC. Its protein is CASSQAGAGGSSYNEQFF.

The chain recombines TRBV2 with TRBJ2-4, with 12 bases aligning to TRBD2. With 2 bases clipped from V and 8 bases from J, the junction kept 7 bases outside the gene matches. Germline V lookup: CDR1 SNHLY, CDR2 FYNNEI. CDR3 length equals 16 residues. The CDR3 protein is CASSEPSGGAFDIQYF. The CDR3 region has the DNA TGTGCCAGCAGTGAACCTAGCGGGGGGGCCTTTGACATTCAGTACTTC.

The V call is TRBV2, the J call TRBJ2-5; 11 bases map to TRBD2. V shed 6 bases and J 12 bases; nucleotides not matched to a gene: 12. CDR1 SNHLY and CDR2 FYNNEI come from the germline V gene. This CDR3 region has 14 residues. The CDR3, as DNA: TGTGCCAGCAGGCAGGGGTCCGTGACTAGCGGGAAGTACTTC. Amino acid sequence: CASRQGSVTSGKYF.